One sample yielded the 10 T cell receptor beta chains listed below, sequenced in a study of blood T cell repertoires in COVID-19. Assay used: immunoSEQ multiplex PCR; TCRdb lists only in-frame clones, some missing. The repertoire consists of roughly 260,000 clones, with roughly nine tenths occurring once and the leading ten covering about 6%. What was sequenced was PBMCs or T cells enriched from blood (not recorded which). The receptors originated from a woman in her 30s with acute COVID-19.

As DNA, the CDR3 is TGTGCCAGCAGACCCGGGACAGGGGGCGATTTAACTGGAAACACCATATATTTT. It codes for CASRPGTGGDLTGNTIYF. J is TRBJ1-3 and V is TRBV27; 12 bases are shared with TRBD1. The CDR3 is 18 residues long. V gave up 6 bases and J gave up 2 bases; unmatched junction bases: 11. Germline V gene sequence: CDR1 MNHEY, CDR2 SMNVEV (reference sequence).

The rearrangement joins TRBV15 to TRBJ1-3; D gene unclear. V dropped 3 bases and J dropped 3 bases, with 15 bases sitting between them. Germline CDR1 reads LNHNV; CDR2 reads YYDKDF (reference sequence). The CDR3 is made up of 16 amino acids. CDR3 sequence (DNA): TGTGCCACCAGCAGGTATGGGTTGGAGTTTGGAAACACCATATATTTT. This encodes CATSRYGLEFGNTIYF.

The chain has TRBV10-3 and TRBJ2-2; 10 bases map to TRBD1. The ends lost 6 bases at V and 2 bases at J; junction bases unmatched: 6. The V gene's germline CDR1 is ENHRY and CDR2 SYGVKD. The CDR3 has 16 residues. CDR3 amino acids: CAIRLTGGANTGELFF. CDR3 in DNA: TGTGCCATCAGATTGACAGGGGGCGCAAACACCGGGGAGCTGTTTTTT.

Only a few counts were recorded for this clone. DNA for the CDR3: TGTGCCAGCAGCAAAGCAGTTCTACAGCCAACCTACGAGTGGCAGTACTTC. The encoded protein is CASSKAVLQPTYEWQYF. The genes are TRBV21-1 and TRBJ2-7; the table calls TRBD1, which could not be checked here. TRBV21-1 is tagged as a pseudogene. This CDR3 comprises 17 residues.

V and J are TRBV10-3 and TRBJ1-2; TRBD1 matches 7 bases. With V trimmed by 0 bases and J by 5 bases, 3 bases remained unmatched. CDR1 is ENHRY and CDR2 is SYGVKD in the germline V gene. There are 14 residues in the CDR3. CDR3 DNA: TGTGCCATCAGTGAGTCGACAGGGATATATGGCTACACCTTC. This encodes CAISESTGIYGYTF.

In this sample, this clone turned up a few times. CDR3 in amino acids: CASSVVRETEAFF. CDR3 nucleotide sequence: TGTGCCAGCAGCGTAGTGCGGGAGACTGAAGCTTTCTTT. The chain recombines TRBV11-2 with TRBJ1-1; D remains unclear. The ends were cut back, 5 bases at V and 5 bases at J, with 12 bases in the middle. The CDR3 consists of 13 residues. Germline V lookup: CDR1 SGHAT, CDR2 FQNNGV.

The CDR3 protein is CATSDLGTGGWGYTF. The CDR3 coding sequence is TGTGCCACCAGTGATCTCGGGACAGGGGGCTGGGGCTACACCTTC. The chain combines TRBV24-1 with TRBJ1-2; the match to TRBD1 covers 12 bases. V lost 3 bases, J lost 8 bases, and 6 bases stayed unmatched. This CDR3 has 15 residues. Germline V gene sequence: CDR1 KGHDR, CDR2 SFDVKD.

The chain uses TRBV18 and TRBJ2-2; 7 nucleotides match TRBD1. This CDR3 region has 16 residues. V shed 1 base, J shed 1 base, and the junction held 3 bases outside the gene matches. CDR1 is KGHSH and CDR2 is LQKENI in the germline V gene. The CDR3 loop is CASSPRTGLNTGELFF. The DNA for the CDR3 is TGTGCCAGCTCACCACGGACAGGACTGAACACCGGGGAGCTGTTTTTT.

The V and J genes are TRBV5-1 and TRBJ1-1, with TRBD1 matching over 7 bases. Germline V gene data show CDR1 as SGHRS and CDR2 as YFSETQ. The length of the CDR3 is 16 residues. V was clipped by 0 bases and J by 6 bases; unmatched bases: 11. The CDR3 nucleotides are TGCGCCAGCAGCTTGGAGACAGGGAAATTAAGCGCTGAAGCTTTCTTT. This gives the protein CASSLETGKLSAEAFF.

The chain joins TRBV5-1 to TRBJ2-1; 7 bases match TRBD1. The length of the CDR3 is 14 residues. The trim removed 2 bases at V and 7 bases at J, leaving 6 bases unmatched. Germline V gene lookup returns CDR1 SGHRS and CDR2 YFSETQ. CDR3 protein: CASSFGQVTNEQFF. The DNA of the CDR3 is TGCGCCAGCAGCTTCGGACAGGTAACTAATGAGCAGTTCTTC.